This T cell receptor (beta chain) stems from a study of response to subunit inactivated influenza vaccine. Each CDR3 protein is one row after TCRdb ran MiXCR on the RT-PCR reads. The sample includes around 300,000 distinct CDR3 sequences, about 20% of them seen just once. In the case of this clonotype: Antigen specificity is unknown.

Study-level points and caveats: The study's authors posited that every seasonal influenza vaccination enlists few new T cells.

The ends were cut back, 10 bases at V and 0 bases at J, with 9 bases in the middle. The CDR3 has 13 amino acids. Germline-derived CDR1 and CDR2 are LNHDA and SQIVND (reference sequence). The clonotype was recovered from a man aged 50-75 years who received an inactivated influenza vaccine. The chain links TRBV19 to TRBJ2-2; D gene unclear. Specimen: PBMCs from blood, collected less than 22 months after vaccination. The CDR3 nucleotides read TGTGCCACTACTCAGACGAACACCGGGGAGCTGTTTTTT. Protein: CATTQTNTGELFF.